This note documents a single T cell receptor beta chain sequence. The antigen is not known. The CDR3 end lies 3 residues beyond the end of the read and is filled in from the germline J gene. There are 15 residues in the CDR3. V was cut by 1 base and J by 7 bases, with 14 bases left in between. CDR1 and CDR2 (germline): MNHNS, SASEGT. This entry belongs to a study of T cells in women clearing cervical HPV infection. On the study more broadly: Cases' blood sampling followed lesion detection by median roughly five months (90 to 200). General observations from the study: Richness plus V gene abundances separated cases from controls with AUC around 0.79.

Measured with immunoSEQ multiplex PCR; TCRdb has only the in-frame clones, and not every one. Found here are under 30,000 clones; the top ten clones hold roughly 6.6%. Dot-blot hybridization genotyped cervical HPV amplified with MY09/MY11 PCR. Material for sequencing was blood buffy coat. This rearrangement joins TRBV6-1 to TRBJ1-5; perhaps TRBD1 as D (6 bases). The TCR comes from a woman between 18 and 70 years old with a cervical HPV16 infection that either progressed to CIN3+ or cleared (not recorded which). Here the CDR3 reads CASSEVFRGGQPQHF. The sequenced part of the CDR3 DNA is TGTGCCAGCAGTGAAGTATTCAGGGGCGGGCAGCCC.